This T cell receptor (beta chain) is from a study of blood T cell repertoires in COVID-19 (TCRdb year 2020). Broadly, across the study: The collaborator samples originated in the United States, Italy and Spain and spanned the acute and convalescent phases of COVID-19. The prospective study material was composed of cDNA or gDNA derived from T cells, B-cell-depleted T cells, or PBMCs. Deeply sampled blood TCRbeta repertoires from subjects exposed to, actively infected with, or recovered from COVID-19 were included in the dataset. A freely available public database, intended as a resource for researchers studying the immune response to SARS-CoV-2, is where the repertoires were released. The samples were drawn from the first 160 participants of the ongoing ImmuneRACE study and from over 950 subjects provided by 6 global collaborators. Nearly every sample came with metadata listing a de-identified subject ID, COVID-19 status, age in years and sex. Where available, HLA class I and class II types were obtained from metadata supplied by the sample provider rather than from assay-based typing. Study-level results and caveats: The amount of clinical and demographic metadata varied by source and participant and was provided uncurated.

Each collaborating institution followed its own protocols to collect whole blood in K2EDTA tubes. For TCRbeta analysis, collaborators shipped samples in one of three forms: frozen whole blood, isolated PBMCs, or DNA extracted from either of those sample types. Details on this clone: Its antigen remains unidentified. No much larger clone exists at a distance of one base, and base qualities are not known.

CDR1 and CDR2 are read off the germline V gene (reference sequence) as LNHDA and SQIVND. The trim is 4 bases for V and 7 bases for J, with a gap of 17 bases between the germline ends. Spanning cysteine to phenylalanine, the CDR3 consists of 14 amino acids. Only the CDR3 DNA stays, 42 bases, in frame from base 1. TCRbeta CDR3 regions were amplified from genomic DNA using the immunoSEQ Assay, a bias-controlled multiplex PCR. The published analysis was carried out like this. Within the assay, amplification of reference gene primers was used to estimate how many nucleated cells each sample contained. To quantify the absolute abundance of each unique TCRbeta CDR3 rearrangement, sequence reads were collapsed and filtered. For each sample, productive Simpson clonality was calculated as the square root of Simpson's diversity index over productive rearrangements. What TCRdb holds here is the immuneACCESS table cut down to in-frame rearrangements. Part of the clones is not present; checked against another copy, under half of the missing clones reflect an unresolved V gene, and the others are unexplained. V and J calls and clone size are those listed in that table; D and trimming were worked out from the DNA. For this sample the table gives approximately 99,000 clones, of which approximately 86% were detected only once. Approximately 12% of the sample is taken by the ten largest.

Sequenced: peripheral blood. This chain is built from TRBV19 and TRBJ2-7, with TRBD2 tentatively as D gene (5 bases match). The receptor comes from a woman aged 55 to 70 in a cohort sampled during active or convalescent COVID-19. The nucleotides are TGTGCCAGTAGTAGAGGGTTTGCGGAAGGAGAGCAGTACTTC. This sequence encodes CASSRGFAEGEQYF.